This TCR beta chain was identified during a study of early T cells in non-severe SARS-CoV-2 infection. Looking at the study overall: Chains were not paired, and sequencing was done on bulk RNA from unsorted whole blood.

The CDR3 is 17 residues long. The V end lost 4 bases, the J end lost 0 bases, and 18 bases lay between the germline ends. Germline CDR1 and CDR2: SNHLY and FYNNEI. Study-level points and caveats: Anti-spike CD8 responses were favored in VDJdb matching, and private and CD4 specificities were missed.

The library protocol tagged individual cDNA molecules with unique molecular identifiers. TCRdb fed the 5' RACE reads into MiXCR, producing one record per CDR3 protein. The sample contains around 80,000 distinct CDR3 sequences, about 13% of which appear only once. The table lists this clonotype with many counts. Its antigen is still unknown. The source is an adult who was a healthcare worker with PCR-confirmed SARS-CoV-2 infection or an uninfected control (not recorded which). This chain joins TRBV2 and TRBJ2-5, with D uncertain. The sample comprised whole blood. CDR3 nucleotides: TGTGCCAGCAGTGGGGTGGTGAGGCCCAAGTACCAAGAGACCCAGTACTTC. Encoded protein: CASSGVVRPKYQETQYF.